This entry is about one TCR beta chain. The germline V and J ends were trimmed by 6 bases and 4 bases, with 10 bases remaining between them. The length of the CDR3 is 13 residues. Germline CDR1 is MDHEN and CDR2 is SYDVKM. This sample stems from a study of OX40 agonist ivuxolimab in advanced cancers. Produced via immunoSEQ multiplex PCR; TCRdb's table is partial and in-frame only. The sample has about 78,000 clones; roughly 92% are singletons. The sample was CD4+ or CD8+ T cells sorted from blood, taken in a trial of the OX40 agonist ivuxolimab. This receptor was taken from an adult with an advanced solid tumor such as melanoma, head and neck, liver or kidney cancer. The chain carries TRBV28 and TRBJ1-3, with D possibly being TRBD1 (6 bases). Here the CDR3 reads CASRHRVGNTIYF. In DNA, the CDR3 is TGTGCCAGCAGACACAGGGTGGGAAACACCATATATTTT.